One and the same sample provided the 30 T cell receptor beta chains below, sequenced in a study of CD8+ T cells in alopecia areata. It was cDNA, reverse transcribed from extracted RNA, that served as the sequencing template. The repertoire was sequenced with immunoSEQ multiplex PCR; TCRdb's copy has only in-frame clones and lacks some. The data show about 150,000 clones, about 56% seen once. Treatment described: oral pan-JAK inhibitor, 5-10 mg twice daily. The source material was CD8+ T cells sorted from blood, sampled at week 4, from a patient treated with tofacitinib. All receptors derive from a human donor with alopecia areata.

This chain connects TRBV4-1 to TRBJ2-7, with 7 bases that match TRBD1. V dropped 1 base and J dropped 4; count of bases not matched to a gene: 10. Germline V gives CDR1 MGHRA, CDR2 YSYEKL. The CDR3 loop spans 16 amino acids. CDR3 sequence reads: CASSQVTGTEHYEQYF. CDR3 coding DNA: TGCGCCAGCAGCCAAGTGACCGGGACAGAGCATTACGAGCAGTACTTC.

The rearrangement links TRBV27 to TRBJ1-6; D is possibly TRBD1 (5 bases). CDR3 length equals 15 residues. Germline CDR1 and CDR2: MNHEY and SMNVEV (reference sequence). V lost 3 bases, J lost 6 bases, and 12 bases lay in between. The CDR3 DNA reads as TGTGCCAGCAGTTTTGTTGAGGGGTCTAATTCACCCCTCCACTTT. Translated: CASSFVEGSNSPLHF.

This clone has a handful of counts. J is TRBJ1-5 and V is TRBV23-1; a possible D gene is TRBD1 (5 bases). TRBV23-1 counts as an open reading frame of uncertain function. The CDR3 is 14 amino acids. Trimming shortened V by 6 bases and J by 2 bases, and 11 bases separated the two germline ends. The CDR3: CASRGRRGNQPQHF. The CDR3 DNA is TGCGCCAGCAGGGGGCGCCGGGGCAATCAGCCCCAGCATTTT.

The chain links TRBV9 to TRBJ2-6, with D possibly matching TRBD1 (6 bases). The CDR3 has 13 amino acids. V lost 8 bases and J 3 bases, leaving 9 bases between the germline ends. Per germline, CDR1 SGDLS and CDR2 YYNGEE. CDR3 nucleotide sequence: TGTGCCAGTACAGGGCGTGGGGCCAACGTCCTGACTTTC. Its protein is CASTGRGANVLTF.

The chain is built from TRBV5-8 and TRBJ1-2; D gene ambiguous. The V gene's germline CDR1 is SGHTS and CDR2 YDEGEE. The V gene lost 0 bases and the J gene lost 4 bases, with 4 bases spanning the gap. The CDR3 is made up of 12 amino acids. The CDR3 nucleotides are TGTGCCAGCAGCTTGGCCAGCTATGGCTACACCTTC. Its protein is CASSLASYGYTF. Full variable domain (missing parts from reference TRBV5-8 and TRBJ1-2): EAGVTQSPTHLIKTRGQQATLRCSPISGHTSVYWYQQALGLGLQFLLWYDEGEERNRGNFPPRFSGRQFPNYSSELNVNALELEDSALYLCASSLASYGYTFGSGTRLTVV.

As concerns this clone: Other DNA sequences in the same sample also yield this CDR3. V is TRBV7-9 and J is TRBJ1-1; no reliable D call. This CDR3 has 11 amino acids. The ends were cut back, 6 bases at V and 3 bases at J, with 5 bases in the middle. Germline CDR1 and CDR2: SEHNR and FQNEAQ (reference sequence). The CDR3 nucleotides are TGTGCCAGCAGAAGGGACACTGAAGCTTTCTTT. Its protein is CASRRDTEAFF.

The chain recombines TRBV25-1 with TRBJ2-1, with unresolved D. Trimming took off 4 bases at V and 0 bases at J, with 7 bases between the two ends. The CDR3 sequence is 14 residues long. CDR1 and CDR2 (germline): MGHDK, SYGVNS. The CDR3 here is CASSVVSSYNEQFF. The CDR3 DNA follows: TGTGCCAGCAGTGTCGTCAGCTCCTACAATGAGCAGTTCTTC.

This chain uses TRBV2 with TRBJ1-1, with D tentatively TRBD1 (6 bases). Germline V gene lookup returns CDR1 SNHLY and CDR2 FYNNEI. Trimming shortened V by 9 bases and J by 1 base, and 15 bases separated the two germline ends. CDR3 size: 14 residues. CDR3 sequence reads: CARRRTVPNTEAFF. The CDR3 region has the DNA TGTGCCAGAAGACGGACAGTTCCGAACACTGAAGCTTTCTTT.

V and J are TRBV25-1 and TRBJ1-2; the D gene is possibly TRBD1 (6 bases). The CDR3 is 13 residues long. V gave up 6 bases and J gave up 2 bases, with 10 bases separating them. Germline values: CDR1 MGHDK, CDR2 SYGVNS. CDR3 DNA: TGTGCCAGCAGGGGGACAACGAACTATGGCTACACCTTC. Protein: CASRGTTNYGYTF.

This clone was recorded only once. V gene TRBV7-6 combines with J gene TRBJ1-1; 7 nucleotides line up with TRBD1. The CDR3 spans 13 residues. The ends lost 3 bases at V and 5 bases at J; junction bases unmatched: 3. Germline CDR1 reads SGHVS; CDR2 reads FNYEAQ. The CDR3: CASSFDRETEAFF. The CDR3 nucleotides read TGTGCCAGCAGCTTTGACAGGGAAACTGAAGCTTTCTTT.

The CDR3, as DNA: TGTGCCAGCAGCTTTAGGGTTCAAGAGACCCAGTACTTC. It specifies CASSFRVQETQYF. The gene calls are TRBV7-9 and TRBJ2-5; no clear D. Trimming removed 3 bases at V and 2 bases at J, with 7 bases between. This CDR3 has 13 residues. CDR1 and CDR2 from the germline V gene are SEHNR and FQNEAQ (reference sequence). Complete variable domain (other parts from reference TRBV7-9 and TRBJ2-5): DTGVSQNPRHKITKRGQNVTFRCDPISEHNRLYWYRQTLGQGPEFLTYFQNEAQLEKSRLLSDRFSAERPKGSFSTLEIQRTEQGDSAMYLCASSFRVQETQYFGPGTRLLVL.

CDR3: CASSMTVGTEAFF. The CDR3 bases are TGTGCCAGTAGTATGACAGTGGGCACTGAAGCTTTCTTT. The chain links TRBV19 to TRBJ1-1; possibly TRBD1 for D (5 bases). Trimming removed 3 bases at V and 4 bases at J, with 9 bases between. The CDR3 loop spans 13 amino acids. Germline V lookup: CDR1 LNHDA, CDR2 SQIVND (reference sequence).

CDR3 bases: TGTGCCAGCAGCGTAGGTCAGGGGATGGGCAATGAGCAGTTCTTC. Translated, it gives CASSVGQGMGNEQFF. The chain is built from TRBV9 and TRBJ2-1, with D possibly being TRBD1 (6 bases). V lost 0 bases and J 6 bases, leaving 13 bases between the germline ends. Germline loops: CDR1 SGDLS, CDR2 YYNGEE. This CDR3 is built from 15 residues.

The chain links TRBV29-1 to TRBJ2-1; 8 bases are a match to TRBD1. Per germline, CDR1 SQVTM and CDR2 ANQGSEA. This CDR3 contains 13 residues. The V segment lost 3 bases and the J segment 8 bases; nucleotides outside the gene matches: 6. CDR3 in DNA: TGCAGCGTTGAGGTCAGGGGGCGAGATGAGCAGTTCTTC. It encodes CSVEVRGRDEQFF.

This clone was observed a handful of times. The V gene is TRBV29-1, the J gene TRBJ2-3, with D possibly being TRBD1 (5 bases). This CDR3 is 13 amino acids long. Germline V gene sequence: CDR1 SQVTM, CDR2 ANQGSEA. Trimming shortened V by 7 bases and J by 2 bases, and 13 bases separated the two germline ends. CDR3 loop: CSGVWGPTDTQYF. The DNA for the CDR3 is TGCAGCGGTGTGTGGGGCCCCACAGATACGCAGTATTTT.

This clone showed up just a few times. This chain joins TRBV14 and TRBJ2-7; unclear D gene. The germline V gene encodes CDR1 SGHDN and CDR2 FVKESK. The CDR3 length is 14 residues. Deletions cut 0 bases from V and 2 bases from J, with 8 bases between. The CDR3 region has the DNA TGTGCCAGCAGCCAAGATGAAGTACCCTACGAGCAGTACTTC. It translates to CASSQDEVPYEQYF. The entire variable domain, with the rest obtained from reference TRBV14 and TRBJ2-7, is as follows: EAGVTQFPSHSVIEKGQTVTLRCDPISGHDNLYWYRRVMGKEIKFLLHFVKESKQDESGMPNNRFLAERTGGTYSTLKVQPAELEDSGVYFCASSQDEVPYEQYFGPGTRLTVT.

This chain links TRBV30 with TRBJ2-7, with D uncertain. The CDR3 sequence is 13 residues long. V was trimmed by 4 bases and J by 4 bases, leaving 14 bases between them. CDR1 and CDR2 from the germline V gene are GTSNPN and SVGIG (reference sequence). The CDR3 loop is CAWMERNDYEQYF. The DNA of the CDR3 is TGTGCCTGGATGGAAAGGAACGATTACGAGCAGTACTTC.

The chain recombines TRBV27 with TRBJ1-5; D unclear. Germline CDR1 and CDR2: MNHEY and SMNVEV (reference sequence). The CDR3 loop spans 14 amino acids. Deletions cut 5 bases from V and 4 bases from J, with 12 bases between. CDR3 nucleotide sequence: TGTGCCAGCAGTGTTGACGGCAGAAATCAGCCCCAGCATTTT. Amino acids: CASSVDGRNQPQHF.

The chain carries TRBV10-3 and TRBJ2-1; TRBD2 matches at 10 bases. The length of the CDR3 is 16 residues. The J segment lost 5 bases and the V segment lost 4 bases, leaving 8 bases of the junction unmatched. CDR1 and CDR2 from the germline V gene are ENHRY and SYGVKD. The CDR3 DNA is TGTGCCATCAGTGGGGTAGCGGGGGGCTTCAACAATGAGCAGTTCTTC. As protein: CAISGVAGGFNNEQFF.

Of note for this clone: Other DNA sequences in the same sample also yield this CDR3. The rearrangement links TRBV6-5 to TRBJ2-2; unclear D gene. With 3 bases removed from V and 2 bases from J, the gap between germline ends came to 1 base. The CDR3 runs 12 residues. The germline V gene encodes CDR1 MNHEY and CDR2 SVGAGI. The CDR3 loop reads CASSYNTGELFF. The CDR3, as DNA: TGTGCCAGCAGTTATAACACCGGGGAGCTGTTTTTT.

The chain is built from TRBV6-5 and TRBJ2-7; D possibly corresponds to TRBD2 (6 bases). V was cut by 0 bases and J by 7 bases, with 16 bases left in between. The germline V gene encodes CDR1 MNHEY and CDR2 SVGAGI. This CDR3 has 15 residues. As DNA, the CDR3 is TGTGCCAGCAGTTACTCTAGCGGCCCCCAGAGTGAGCAGTACTTC. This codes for CASSYSSGPQSEQYF.

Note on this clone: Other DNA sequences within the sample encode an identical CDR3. The CDR3 here is CASSLGTGGSYEQYF. The DNA for the CDR3 is TGTGCCAGCAGCCTCGGGACAGGAGGCTCCTACGAGCAGTACTTC. J is TRBJ2-7 and V is TRBV5-4, with 8 bases lining up with TRBD1. The ends lost 4 bases at V and 0 bases at J; junction bases unmatched: 6. Germline CDR1 reads SGHNT; CDR2 reads YYREEE (reference sequence). CDR3 size: 15 residues.

The chain's CDR3 is CAWSVELPGELFF. The CDR3 coding sequence is TGTGCCTGGAGTGTGGAGCTTCCCGGGGAGCTGTTTTTT. The chain has TRBV30 and TRBJ2-2; no firm D call. The germline gives CDR1 GTSNPN, CDR2 SVGIG (reference sequence). The CDR3 runs to 13 residues. Trimming cost V 0 bases and J 6 bases, with 8 bases left between them.

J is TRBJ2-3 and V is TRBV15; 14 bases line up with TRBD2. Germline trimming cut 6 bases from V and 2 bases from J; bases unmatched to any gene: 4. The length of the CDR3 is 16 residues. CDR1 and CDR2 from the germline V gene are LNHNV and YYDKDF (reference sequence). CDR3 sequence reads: CATRGTSGGLTDTQYF. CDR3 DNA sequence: TGTGCCACCAGGGGGACTAGCGGGGGACTCACAGATACGCAGTATTTT.

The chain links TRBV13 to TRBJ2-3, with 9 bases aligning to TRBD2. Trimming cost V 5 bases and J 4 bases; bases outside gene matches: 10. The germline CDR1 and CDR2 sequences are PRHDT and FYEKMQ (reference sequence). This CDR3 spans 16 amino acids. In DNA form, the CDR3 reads TGTGCCAGCAGCGCCCTAGGCGGGGGGGCCGCAGATACGCAGTATTTT. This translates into CASSALGGGAADTQYF. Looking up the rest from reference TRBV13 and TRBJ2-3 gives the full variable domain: AAGVIQSPRHLIKEKRETATLKCYPIPRHDTVYWYQQGPGQDPQFLISFYEKMQSDKGSIPDRFSAQQFSDYHSELNMSSLELGDSALYFCASSALGGGAADTQYFGPGTRLTVL.

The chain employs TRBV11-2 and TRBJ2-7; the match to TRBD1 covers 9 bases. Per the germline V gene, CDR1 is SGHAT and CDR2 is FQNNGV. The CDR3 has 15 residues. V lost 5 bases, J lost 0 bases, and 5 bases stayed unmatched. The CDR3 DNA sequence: TGTGCCAGCAGCAGGGGACAGGGTAGCTCCTACGAGCAGTACTTC. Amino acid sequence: CASSRGQGSSYEQYF.

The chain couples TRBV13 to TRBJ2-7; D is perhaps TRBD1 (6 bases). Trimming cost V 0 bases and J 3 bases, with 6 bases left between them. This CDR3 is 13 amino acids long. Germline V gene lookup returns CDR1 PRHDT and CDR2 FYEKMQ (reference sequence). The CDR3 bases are TGTGCCAGCAGCTTAGGGGACAGCTACGAGCAGTACTTC. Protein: CASSLGDSYEQYF.

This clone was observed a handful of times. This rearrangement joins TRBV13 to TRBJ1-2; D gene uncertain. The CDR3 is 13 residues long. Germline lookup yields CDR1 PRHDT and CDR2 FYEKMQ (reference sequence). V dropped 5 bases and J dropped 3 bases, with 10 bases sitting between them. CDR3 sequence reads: CASSESPHYGYTF. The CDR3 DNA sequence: TGTGCCAGCAGCGAGAGTCCCCACTATGGCTACACCTTC.

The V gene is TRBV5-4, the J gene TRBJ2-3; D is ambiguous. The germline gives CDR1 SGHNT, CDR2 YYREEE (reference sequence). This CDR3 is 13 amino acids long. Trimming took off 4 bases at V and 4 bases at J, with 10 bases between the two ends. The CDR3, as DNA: TGTGCCAGCAGCGGTGAGATACCAGATACGCAGTATTTT. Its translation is CASSGEIPDTQYF.

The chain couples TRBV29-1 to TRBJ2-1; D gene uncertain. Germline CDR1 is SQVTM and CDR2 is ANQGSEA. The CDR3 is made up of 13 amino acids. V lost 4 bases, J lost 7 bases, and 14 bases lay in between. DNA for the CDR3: TGCAGCGTTGGGGTCCAGAAAAGGAATGAGCAGTTCTTC. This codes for CSVGVQKRNEQFF.